The 19 T cell receptor beta chains reported below all come from one sample, sequenced in a study of blood T cell repertoires in COVID-19. The protocol was immunoSEQ multiplex PCR, while the TCRdb copy is restricted to in-frame clones and leaves out a portion. The sample has roughly 100,000 clones; 90% to 95% are singletons. Material for sequencing was peripheral blood. The receptors stem from a woman between 45 and 60 years old in a cohort sampled during active COVID-19.

This clone appeared a single time. The chain couples TRBV5-1 to TRBJ1-1; tentatively, D is TRBD1 (6 bases). CDR1 SGHRS and CDR2 YFSETQ come from the germline V gene. This CDR3 has 12 residues. The V and J ends lost 8 bases and 1 base respectively, with 9 bases between them. The CDR3 reads CASYRENTEAFF. The CDR3 DNA reads TGCGCCAGTTACAGGGAGAACACTGAAGCTTTCTTT.

The gene calls are TRBV5-6 and TRBJ2-7; 12 bases fit TRBD2. The V and J ends lost 3 bases and 3 bases, in that order; junction bases with no gene match: 4. The CDR3 contains 15 residues. Germline CDR1 and CDR2: SGHDT and YYEEEE. CDR3 residues: CASSSGLAGLYEQYF. The CDR3 region has the DNA TGTGCCAGCAGCTCAGGACTAGCGGGACTCTACGAGCAGTACTTC. The full variable domain, rest sourced from reference TRBV5-6 and TRBJ2-7, is DAGVTQSPTHLIKTRGQQVTLRCSPKSGHDTVSWYQQALGQGPQFIFQYYEEEERQRGNFPDRFSGHQFPNYSSELNVNALLLGDSALYLCASSSGLAGLYEQYFGPGTRLTVT.

DNA for the CDR3: TGTGCCAGCAGCCAAGGGCGGGGGGGCCTCAAGACCCAGTACTTC. Protein product: CASSQGRGGLKTQYF. The gene calls are TRBV4-2 and TRBJ2-5; 9 bases map to TRBD2. Germline CDR1 reads LGHNA; CDR2 reads YNFKEQ. The trim removed 1 base at V and 6 bases at J, leaving 6 bases unmatched. This CDR3 comprises 15 residues.

The chain joins TRBV6-5 to TRBJ2-7, with a weak D call TRBD2 (6 bases). Trimming took 4 bases from V and 0 from J, leaving 16 bases between them. CDR3 size: 16 residues. CDR1 and CDR2 from the germline V gene are MNHEY and SVGAGI. Here the CDR3 reads CASSSSFRESSYEQYF. In nucleotides, the CDR3 is TGTGCCAGCAGTTCTTCCTTTCGGGAGAGCTCCTACGAGCAGTACTTC.

The chain recombines TRBV3-1 (or the pseudogene TRBV3-2) with TRBJ2-3, with D possibly TRBD1 on 6 matching bases. The CDR3 is 14 amino acids. Germline lookup yields CDR1 LGHDT and CDR2 YNNKEL (reference sequence). Trimming cost V 4 bases and J 2 bases, with 10 bases left between them. CDR3 residues: CASSLRTVTDTQYF. The DNA of the CDR3 is TGTGCCAGCAGCCTCCGGACAGTCACAGATACGCAGTATTTT.

The CDR3: CASSYLTGLSGYTF. Written as DNA, the CDR3 is TGTGCCAGCAGTTACTTGACAGGTCTTAGCGGCTACACCTTC. The gene calls are TRBV6-5 and TRBJ1-2, with D perhaps matching TRBD1 (6 bases). Trimming removed 1 base from V and 8 bases from J, with 14 bases in between. Germline loops: CDR1 MNHEY, CDR2 SVGAGI. The CDR3 is 14 residues long.

Only a few counts were recorded for this clone. The CDR3 coding sequence is TGTGCCTGGAGTGTAGAGACTTTCGGTTCACCCCTCCACTTT. It yields the protein CAWSVETFGSPLHF. The rearrangement uses TRBV30 and TRBJ1-6; no reliable D call. The V and J ends lost 0 bases and 9 bases respectively, with 12 bases between them. Germline CDR1 and CDR2: GTSNPN and SVGIG (reference sequence). CDR3 length equals 14 residues. Together with reference TRBV30 and TRBJ1-6, the CDR3 gives the full variable domain: SQTIHQWPATLVQPVGSPLSLECTVEGTSNPNLYWYRQAAGRGLQLLFYSVGIGQISSEVPQNLSASRPQDRQFILSSKKLLLSDSGFYLCAWSVETFGSPLHFGNGTRLTVT.

The CDR3 region has the DNA TGTGCCAGCAGCTTAGGTGCATGGACTAGCGGGACAGATACGCAGTATTTT. Residues: CASSLGAWTSGTDTQYF. The J gene is TRBJ2-3, the V gene TRBV13; 11 bases agree with TRBD2. CDR1 and CDR2 from the germline V gene are PRHDT and FYEKMQ (reference sequence). The CDR3 has 17 amino acids. V shed 0 bases, J shed 3 bases, and the junction held 5 bases outside the gene matches. The whole variable domain, filled in from reference TRBV13 and TRBJ2-3, reads AAGVIQSPRHLIKEKRETATLKCYPIPRHDTVYWYQQGPGQDPQFLISFYEKMQSDKGSIPDRFSAQQFSDYHSELNMSSLELGDSALYFCASSLGAWTSGTDTQYFGPGTRLTVL.

V gene TRBV27 combines with J gene TRBJ2-1; a weak D match, TRBD2 (5 bases). CDR1 is MNHEY and CDR2 is SMNVEV in the germline V gene (reference sequence). This CDR3 has 12 amino acids. Trimming removed 3 bases from V and 10 bases from J, with 10 bases in between. The CDR3 region has the DNA TGTGCCAGCAGTTTTCTTGCGGGCGAGCAGTTCTTC. Its protein is CASSFLAGEQFF.

This rearrangement joins TRBV7-8 to TRBJ2-5, with D possibly matching TRBD2 (6 bases). The CDR3 loop spans 15 amino acids. Germline CDR1 SGHVS, CDR2 FQNEAQ. Trimming shortened V by 6 bases and J by 2 bases, and 16 bases separated the two germline ends. CDR3 protein: CASRSRDSRQETQYF. The DNA for the CDR3 is TGTGCCAGCAGATCCCGGGACTCGAGACAAGAGACCCAGTACTTC. The full variable domain, completed using reference TRBV7-8 and TRBJ2-5, is GAGVSQSPRYKVAKRGQDVALRCDPISGHVSLFWYQQALGQGPEFLTYFQNEAQLDKSGLPSDRFFAERPEGSVSTLKIQRTQQEDSAVYLCASRSRDSRQETQYFGPGTRLLVL.

The chain links TRBV10-2 to TRBJ2-4; possibly TRBD2 for D (5 bases). This CDR3 is 13 amino acids long. Trimming shortened V by 0 bases and J by 6 bases, and 6 bases separated the two germline ends. Germline values: CDR1 WSHSY, CDR2 SAAADI. CDR3 coding DNA: TGCGCCAGCAGTGAGTCACGGGGAAACATTCAGTACTTC. Protein: CASSESRGNIQYF.

The gene calls are TRBV24-1 and TRBJ2-3; TRBD2 might be the D (6 bases). This CDR3 is 14 amino acids long. Germline V gene lookup returns CDR1 KGHDR and CDR2 SFDVKD. The V and J ends lost 8 bases and 4 bases respectively, with 15 bases between them. The CDR3: CATKEPAGSDTQYF. CDR3 DNA sequence: TGTGCCACCAAGGAACCAGCGGGCTCAGATACGCAGTATTTT.

The chain uses TRBV1 and TRBJ2-5; the D call of TRBD2 is as the table states it, not checked on the DNA. TRBV1 is noted as a pseudogene. The CDR3 sequence is 17 residues long. The CDR3 DNA follows: TGCACCAGCAGCCAGGGATCACGAGGGGGGGAGCAAGAGACCCAGTACTTC. It translates to CTSSQGSRGGEQETQYF.

The chain's CDR3 is CAWSAEGGPQHF. CDR3 coding DNA: TGTGCCTGGAGCGCAGAGGGAGGGCCCCAGCATTTT. The chain employs TRBV30 and TRBJ1-5; no firm D call. The CDR3 totals 12 residues. V lost 3 bases to trimming and J lost 9 bases, with 12 bases between them. CDR1 GTSNPN and CDR2 SVGIG come from the germline V gene (reference sequence).

This rearrangement joins TRBV30 to TRBJ1-3, with D perhaps TRBD1 (5 bases). V was pared by 3 bases and J by 0 bases, with 12 bases between. CDR3 length: 15 residues. Germline V lookup: CDR1 GTSNPN, CDR2 SVGIG (reference sequence). In DNA form, the CDR3 reads TGTGCCTGGAGACCCCAAGGGGTCTCTGGAAACACCATATATTTT. Its translation is CAWRPQGVSGNTIYF.

The rearrangement uses TRBV12-3 or TRBV12-4 and TRBJ1-6; D unresolved. With 5 bases removed from V and 7 bases from J, the gap between germline ends came to 9 bases. This CDR3 is built from 13 residues. The chain's CDR3 is CASSAAENSPLHF. The CDR3 DNA reads TGTGCCAGCAGTGCGGCAGAGAATTCACCCCTCCACTTT.

This clone came up a few times. The chain carries TRBV5-5 and TRBJ1-5, with D perhaps TRBD1 (5 bases). CDR3 length: 14 residues. The V gene lost 0 bases and the J gene lost 7 bases, with 11 bases spanning the gap. Germline V gives CDR1 SGHKS, CDR2 YYEKEE (reference sequence). The CDR3 here is CASSLGAGGQPQHF. In DNA form, the CDR3 reads TGTGCCAGCAGCTTGGGGGCGGGGGGACAGCCCCAGCATTTT.

V usage is TRBV5-4 and J usage is TRBJ2-2, with D maybe TRBD1 (6 bases). There are 15 residues in the CDR3. From germline, CDR1 is SGHNT and CDR2 YYREEE (reference sequence). V was cut by 2 bases and J by 7 bases, with 15 bases left in between. The CDR3 DNA follows: TGTGCCAGCAGCTTACAGGGCCCCCTGGGCGGGGAGCTGTTTTTT. Translated: CASSLQGPLGGELFF. Complete variable domain (other parts from reference TRBV5-4 and TRBJ2-2): ETGVTQSPTHLIKTRGQQVTLRCSSQSGHNTVSWYQQALGQGPQFIFQYYREEENGRGNFPPRFSGLQFPNYSSELNVNALELDDSALYLCASSLQGPLGGELFFGEGSRLTVL.

The rearrangement links TRBV2 to TRBJ2-3; 8 bases are a match to TRBD2. Per the germline V gene, CDR1 is SNHLY and CDR2 is FYNNEI. V gave up 4 bases and J gave up 4 bases; unmatched junction bases: 13. The CDR3 loop spans 17 amino acids. CDR3 nucleotides: TGTGCCAGCAGTGTCCCCATCGGGAGGGCCTCCCCAGATACGCAGTATTTT. Its translation is CASSVPIGRASPDTQYF. The whole variable domain, filled in from reference TRBV2 and TRBJ2-3, reads EPEVTQTPSHQVTQMGQEVILRCVPISNHLYFYWYRQILGQKVEFLVSFYNNEISEKSEIFDDQFSVERPDGSNFTLKIRSTKLEDSAMYFCASSVPIGRASPDTQYFGPGTRLTVL.